The TCR beta chain under discussion was sequenced for a study of blood T cell repertoires in COVID-19. This clone was seen just once. Germline V lookup: CDR1 SEHNR, CDR2 FQNEAQ (reference sequence). The CDR3 is made up of 15 amino acids. The ends were cut back, 5 bases at V and 6 bases at J, with 17 bases in the middle. Only in-frame clones appear in the TCRdb table, and some are missing; sequencing was by immunoSEQ multiplex PCR. Among approximately 130,000 clones listed, roughly four fifths were seen once. The TCR was taken from a man aged 25 to 40 who had recovered from COVID-19. The sequenced sample consisted of PBMCs or T cells enriched from blood (not recorded which). The chain couples TRBV7-9 to TRBJ1-5; perhaps TRBD1 as D (5 bases). This CDR3 reads CASSRNTGQGQPQHF. The CDR3 DNA is TGTGCCAGCAGCCGGAATACAGGCCAGGGTCAGCCCCAGCATTTT.